The rows below give T cell receptor beta chains drawn from one sample of a study of blood T cell repertoires in COVID-19. Here immunoSEQ multiplex PCR was the method, and the copy in TCRdb shows in-frame clones only, minus some. Of around 160,000 clones listed, over 80% were seen once; the top ten hold 2.5% to 3%. The specimen sequenced was peripheral blood. These receptors originate from a woman in her 40s with active or convalescent COVID-19. CDR3s include the opening cysteine and the closing phenylalanine or tryptophan. The D gene is left open where the match is weak. A clone size is listed for some rows: how often the clone was seen (once, few, many), or a class if it is expanded.

V	D	size	J	CDR3	DNA
TRBV27	.	few	TRBJ1-3	CASSLGGAFGNTIYF	TGTGCCAGCAGTCTCGGGGGGGCTTTTGGAAACACCATATATTTT
TRBV5-8	.	.	TRBJ1-3	CASSPDYASGNTIYF	TGTGCCAGCAGCCCCGACTACGCCTCTGGAAACACCATATATTTT
TRBV10-3	TRBD1	.	TRBJ2-2	CAIRAGGPGELFF	TGTGCCATCAGGGCAGGGGGCCCCGGGGAGCTGTTTTTT
TRBV18	.	.	TRBJ2-3	CASSPPVSTDTQYF	TGTGCCAGCTCACCCCCCGTTAGCACAGATACGCAGTATTTT
TRBV6-5	TRBD1	.	TRBJ1-3	CASTQGTGSGNTIYF	TGTGCCAGCACTCAGGGGACAGGCTCTGGAAACACCATATATTTT
TRBV5-6	.	once	TRBJ2-2	CASSSPGMDLTGELFF	TGTGCCAGCAGCTCACCAGGGATGGATCTCACCGGGGAGCTGTTTTTT
TRBV27	TRBD1	.	TRBJ1-2	CASRGPGQGARGYTF	TGTGCCAGCCGAGGACCCGGGCAGGGGGCAAGAGGCTACACCTTC
TRBV3-1/TRBV3-2	.	.	TRBJ1-6	CASTQRVMNSPLHF	TGTGCCAGCACCCAGAGGGTGATGAATTCACCCCTCCACTTT
TRBV18	.	.	TRBJ2-3	CASSPHEGSTDTQYF	TGTGCCAGCTCACCACATGAGGGTTCCACAGATACGCAGTATTTT
TRBV29-1	TRBD1	.	TRBJ1-2	CSVDEGAKGYTF	TGCAGCGTTGACGAGGGGGCGAAGGGCTACACCTTC
TRBV9	.	.	TRBJ2-1	CASSLRLTGGYNEQFF	TGTGCCAGCAGCCTACGACTTACCGGGGGATACAATGAGCAGTTCTTC
TRBV6-5	.	.	TRBJ2-7	CASGPGGSYEQYF	TGTGCCAGCGGGCCCGGGGGCTCCTACGAGCAGTACTTC
TRBV6-6	.	.	TRBJ2-1	CASTKETGSSYNEQFF	TGTGCCAGCACCAAGGAAACGGGGAGCTCCTACAATGAGCAGTTCTTC
TRBV19	.	.	TRBJ2-2	CASSIEQGFGGELFF	TGTGCCAGTAGTATCGAACAGGGCTTCGGCGGGGAGCTGTTTTTT
TRBV3-1/TRBV3-2	TRBD1	.	TRBJ2-1	CASSHRTGDNEQFF	TGTGCCAGCAGCCACCGGACAGGGGACAATGAGCAGTTCTTC
TRBV7-2	.	.	TRBJ1-1	CASSRRASTSNTEAFF	TGTGCCAGCAGCCGCAGGGCATCTACTTCGAACACTGAAGCTTTCTTT
TRBV29-1	TRBD1	few	TRBJ1-5	CSVEAGGSNQPQHF	TGCAGCGTTGAAGCAGGGGGTAGCAATCAGCCCCAGCATTTT
TRBV19	TRBD1	once	TRBJ1-1	CASSSDRGQVSTEAFF	TGTGCCAGTAGCTCGGACAGGGGGCAAGTGAGCACTGAAGCTTTCTTT
TRBV19	.	once	TRBJ1-2	CATHASYGYTF	TGTGCCACCCATGCCAGCTATGGCTACACCTTC
TRBV6-5	.	.	TRBJ1-2	CASSSKTTASYGYTF	TGTGCCAGCAGTTCCAAGACGACAGCCTCCTATGGCTACACCTTC
TRBV10-3	TRBD1	.	TRBJ1-1	CATWTGTLNTEAFF	TGTGCCACCTGGACAGGGACCTTGAACACTGAAGCTTTCTTT
TRBV29-1	.	once	TRBJ2-1	CSVAGIQYNEQFF	TGCAGCGTTGCAGGGATCCAGTACAATGAGCAGTTCTTC
TRBV11-3	TRBD1	.	TRBJ2-7	CASSLSGQGSYEQYF	TGTGCCAGCAGCTTATCCGGACAGGGCTCCTACGAGCAGTACTTC
TRBV27	TRBD1	.	TRBJ2-1	CASSFQRTGIHEQFF	TGTGCCAGCAGTTTCCAGCGGACAGGGATCCATGAGCAGTTCTTC
TRBV24-1	.	.	TRBJ1-2	CATAGGMGYGYTF	TGTGCCACCGCTGGGGGGATGGGCTATGGCTACACCTTC
TRBV6-5	.	once	TRBJ1-1	CASTVGTTNTEAFF	TGTGCCAGCACCGTGGGGACAACGAACACTGAAGCTTTCTTT
TRBV5-4	.	.	TRBJ1-2	CASGSPSTWYGYTF	TGTGCCAGCGGTTCGCCCTCAACTTGGTATGGCTACACCTTC
TRBV2	TRBD1	.	TRBJ2-1	CASSRWGVTGGNEQFF	TGTGCCAGCAGTAGATGGGGCGTGACAGGGGGCAATGAGCAGTTCTTC
TRBV28	.	.	TRBJ1-5	CASRRLDYTSTSNQPQHF	TGTGCCAGCAGGCGACTTGATTATACCTCTACTAGCAATCAGCCCCAGCATTTT
TRBV9	TRBD1	.	TRBJ2-3	CASSETGGGTDTQYF	TGTGCCAGCAGCGAGACAGGGGGCGGCACAGATACGCAGTATTTT
TRBV28	TRBD1	.	TRBJ2-6	CASMQGAGGANVLTF	TGTGCCAGCATGCAGGGGGCGGGAGGGGCCAACGTCCTGACTTTC